This is a list of T cell receptor beta chains from one sample in a study of blood T cell repertoires in COVID-19. Data came from immunoSEQ multiplex PCR; TCRdb stores just in-frame clones and leaves some out. The sample records 120,000 to 150,000 clones, roughly nine tenths being singletons. Sample: peripheral blood. Receptors originate from a human donor with COVID-19, enrolled during active disease. The donor label of this sample is uncertain. The CDR3 runs from the conserved cysteine through the conserved F or W.

TRBV7-9,TRBJ1-1,CASSYPGVNTEAFF
TRBV5-1,TRBJ1-1,CASSLRVSGGTEAFF
TRBV9,TRBJ2-3,CASSHSGGAADTQYF
TRBV19,TRBJ1-5,CASSPLPGRDNQPQHF
TRBV5-1,TRBJ2-3,CASSPYGGPTDTQYF
TRBV7-2,TRBJ2-2,CASSPPGLAGAGELFF
TRBV15,TRBJ2-7,CATSPIGGYEQYF
TRBV5-6,TRBJ2-5,CASSREETQYF
TRBV30,TRBJ1-5,CAWSVPGGSQPQHF
TRBV10-1,TRBJ2-3,CASSESGTSGGADTQYF
TRBV2,TRBJ2-4,CASSFDRANIQYF
TRBV4-1,TRBJ2-1,CASSQAAGMGNEQFF
TRBV14,TRBJ2-1,CASSQLGLAGASGQFF
TRBV13,TRBJ1-2,CASSVGQGAIGNYGYTF
TRBV28,TRBJ1-2,CASSLSAESYGYTF
TRBV12-3/TRBV12-4,TRBJ1-2,CASSRVGGYTF
TRBV7-9,TRBJ2-7,CASSYRGQGAHEQYF
TRBV5-5,TRBJ2-3,CASSLGGLLKDTQYF
TRBV4-1,TRBJ2-7,CASSQSMRAEQYF
TRBV20-1,TRBJ1-2,CSASDRNYGYTF
TRBV2,TRBJ1-1,CASRDSNTEAFF
TRBV19,TRBJ2-2,CASSNAGGTGELFF
TRBV3-1/TRBV3-2,TRBJ2-1,CASSHGTGRHNEQFF
TRBV25-1,TRBJ2-1,CASSDNTGGSYNEQFF
TRBV4-1,TRBJ2-5,CASSLGQDQETQYF
TRBV5-1,TRBJ2-7,CASSLDWGRGTGEQYF
TRBV7-2,TRBJ1-2,CASSTNSQGVGYGYTF
TRBV19,TRBJ1-3,CASSSDRGQVSGNTIYF
TRBV6-2/TRBV6-3,TRBJ2-3,CASSYPSVGKFTDTQYF
TRBV7-6,TRBJ2-5,CASSLVGGGDLETQYF
TRBV6-2/TRBV6-3,TRBJ2-3,CASSLLTGTSGRTDTQYF
TRBV1,TRBJ2-5,CTSSPGLAGRKIETQYF
TRBV27,TRBJ2-5,CASSFSGGAETQYF
TRBV11-1,TRBJ1-2,CASSLSSDANYGYTF
TRBV9,TRBJ1-6,CASSVQGFNSPLHF
TRBV3-1/TRBV3-2,TRBJ1-1,CASSAWDSPEAFF
TRBV3-1/TRBV3-2,TRBJ2-2,CASSQTWDRVRWELFF
TRBV12-5,TRBJ2-7,CASGLEHRGYEQYF
TRBV5-1,TRBJ2-6,CASSLSRGSGANVLTF
TRBV28,TRBJ1-6,CASTPRGAGQNSPLHF
TRBV19,TRBJ1-1,CASSLGTGAEAFF
TRBV5-1,TRBJ2-1,CASSRAGEWDEQFF
TRBV9,TRBJ1-5,CASSDTGGRQPQHF
TRBV9,TRBJ2-3,CASSVEGRGPHYF
TRBV13,TRBJ1-1,CASSLEQGLGAFF